The subject of this entry is one TCR beta chain. Assay: immunoSEQ multiplex PCR; the TCRdb copy retains only in-frame clones and omits some. The sample yields approximately 300,000 clones, 85% to 90% seen once. The data derive from a study of blood T cell repertoires in COVID-19. Study-wide background: Acute and convalescent COVID-19 samples came from the United States, Italy and Spain. Sources were T cells, B-cell-depleted T cells, or PBMCs; the material itself was cDNA or gDNA.

Material for sequencing was peripheral blood. The source is a man aged 25-45 years with acute or convalescent COVID-19.

CDR3 sequence reads: CASSLMAGVDYTF. The CDR3 DNA reads TGTGCCAGCAGTTTGATGGCCGGGGTAGACTACACCTTC. The V call is TRBV12-3 or TRBV12-4, the J call TRBJ1-2; no reliable D call. CDR3 length equals 13 residues. V was shortened by 3 bases and J by 10 bases, with 15 bases between the two germline ends.